Below are 10 T cell receptor beta chains sequenced from a single sample in a study of T cell changes during pregnancy in multiple sclerosis. TCRdb keeps only in-frame clones here, not all; method: immunoSEQ multiplex PCR. The data contain tens of thousands of clones, around 90% of them singletons. Source: peripheral blood, taken in the second trimester of pregnancy. These receptors all stem from a female donor in good health, enrolled as a control in a pregnancy study.

CDR3 sequence: CASSYRAGDTEAFF. The CDR3 DNA reads TGTGCCAGCAGTTATAGGGCAGGGGATACTGAAGCTTTCTTT. The genes are TRBV6-5 and TRBJ1-1; TRBD1 is a possible D gene (6 bases). The germline V and J ends were trimmed by 3 bases and 5 bases, with 13 bases remaining between them. The length of the CDR3 is 14 residues. In germline, CDR1 is MNHEY, CDR2 SVGAGI.

The chain carries TRBV27 and TRBJ1-3; D not resolved. Trimming removed 2 bases at V and 0 bases at J, with 5 bases between. The CDR3 consists of 14 residues. The germline CDR1 and CDR2 sequences are MNHEY and SMNVEV (reference sequence). The CDR3: CASSLRSSGNTIYF. CDR3 sequence (DNA): TGTGCCAGCAGTTTACGGAGCTCTGGAAACACCATATATTTT.

The rearrangement links TRBV27 to TRBJ2-7; 11 bases are a match to TRBD2. After removal of 6 bases from V and 2 bases from J, the junction contained 9 bases not matched to a gene. From germline, CDR1 is MNHEY and CDR2 SMNVEV (reference sequence). The CDR3 has 16 amino acids. The CDR3 reads CASSPRLAGSPYEQYF. Written as DNA, the CDR3 is TGTGCCAGCAGCCCCAGACTAGCGGGATCCCCCTACGAGCAGTACTTC.

This clone has just a few counts. This chain uses TRBV25-1 with TRBJ2-7, with 9 bases that match TRBD1. The trim removed 7 bases at V and 6 bases at J, leaving 4 bases unmatched. The CDR3 covers 12 residues. CDR1 is MGHDK, CDR2 SYGVNS, per germline. For the CDR3, the DNA is TGTGCCAGCACCGGGACAGGGATCGAGCAGTACTTC. It encodes CASTGTGIEQYF.

The rearrangement uses TRBV4-3 and TRBJ2-7; 7 nucleotides agree with TRBD2. Germline CDR1 LGHNA, CDR2 YSLEER. The V and J ends lost 0 bases and 3 bases, in that order; junction bases with no gene match: 5. The length of the CDR3 is 15 residues. Here the CDR3 reads CASSQDRLAVYEQYF. The CDR3 region has the DNA TGCGCCAGCAGCCAAGACCGCCTAGCGGTCTACGAGCAGTACTTC.

The rearrangement links TRBV10-2 to TRBJ2-7; 8 nucleotides align to TRBD1. Looked up from germline, CDR1 is WSHSY and CDR2 is SAAADI. This CDR3 is built from 14 residues. J lost 0 bases, V lost 2 bases, and 0 bases had no gene match. The CDR3 spells CASSEGTGSYEQYF. As DNA, the CDR3 is TGCGCCAGCAGTGAGGGGACAGGCTCCTACGAGCAGTACTTC.

The chain couples TRBV27 to TRBJ2-7; tentatively, D is TRBD2 (5 bases). The CDR3 extends over 15 amino acids. CDR1 and CDR2 from the germline V gene are MNHEY and SMNVEV (reference sequence). Trimming stripped 3 bases from V and 6 bases from J, with 18 bases between. CDR3 residues: CASSLVTGIISEQYF. The CDR3 DNA reads as TGTGCCAGCAGTTTGGTGACCGGGATCATTTCCGAGCAGTACTTC.

The genes are TRBV5-6 and TRBJ1-2; 10 bases line up with TRBD1. Trimming removed 1 base from V and 4 bases from J; junction bases left unmatched: 1. The CDR3 covers 14 residues. In germline, CDR1 is SGHDT, CDR2 YYEEEE. CDR3 sequence reads: CASSLRTGGYGYTF. The CDR3 DNA follows: TGTGCCAGCAGCTTGAGGACAGGGGGCTATGGCTACACCTTC.

The V gene is TRBV7-8, the J gene TRBJ2-1, with 7 bases matching TRBD1. Losses at the gene ends were 6 bases for V and 6 bases for J; bases not matched to a gene: 20. The V gene's germline CDR1 is SGHVS and CDR2 FQNEAQ. The CDR3 extends over 18 amino acids. In nucleotides, the CDR3 is TGTGCCAGCAGGTCGACAGGGTGGTTAGCGCGTGGGTCCAATGAGCAGTTCTTC. This sequence encodes CASRSTGWLARGSNEQFF. Full variable domain (outside the CDR3, taken from reference TRBV7-8 and TRBJ2-1): GAGVSQSPRYKVAKRGQDVALRCDPISGHVSLFWYQQALGQGPEFLTYFQNEAQLDKSGLPSDRFFAERPEGSVSTLKIQRTQQEDSAVYLCASRSTGWLARGSNEQFFGPGTRLTVL.

This chain uses TRBV7-9 with TRBJ2-3, with TRBD1 identical over 7 bases. CDR1 and CDR2 from the germline V gene are SEHNR and FQNEAQ (reference sequence). V lost 7 bases and J lost 0; bases outside the gene matches: 1. The CDR3 covers 13 residues. The CDR3 region has the DNA TGTGCCAGCAAGGGGGCTAGCACAGATACGCAGTATTTT. Translation gives CASKGASTDTQYF.